These T cell receptor beta chains were read from a single sample in a study of T-cell memory formation after mild COVID-19. TCRdb reanalysed the 5' RACE reads using MiXCR and keeps one entry per CDR3 protein. The sample consists of approximately 210,000 distinct CDR3 sequences, 10% to 13% of them appearing once. Material: PBMCs or a T cell subset sorted from them (not recorded which). Receptor source: a man younger than 35 who had mild COVID-19 (a few samples of this study predate the infection). Cell type and time point are not known. Both conserved end residues are part of each CDR3. A D gene is named only where the DNA matches it firmly. Where a row states a size, it is once, few, many or the class of an expanded clone; other rows omit it.

>-|14|TRBJ2-4|-|TRBV12-3/TRBV12-4
CASSLPGARNIQYF
TGTGCCAGCAGTTTACCAGGGGCGCGGAACATTCAGTACTTC
>TRBD2|17|TRBJ2-1|-|TRBV6-2/TRBV6-3
CASRLRPSGGALDEQFF
TGTGCCAGCAGGCTACGGCCTAGCGGGGGCGCATTGGATGAGCAGTTCTTC
>TRBD1|16|TRBJ2-7|-|TRBV25-1
CASSDEGQGSSYEQYF
TGTGCCAGCAGTGATGAGGGACAGGGAAGCTCCTACGAGCAGTACTTC
>TRBD1|14|TRBJ2-7|many|TRBV12-3/TRBV12-4
CASRTGTGGYEQYF
TGTGCCAGCAGGACCGGGACAGGGGGCTACGAGCAGTACTTC
>-|15|TRBJ1-5|many|TRBV20-1
CSARGGRSYYQPQHF
TGCAGTGCTAGGGGAGGGAGGTCGTATTATCAGCCCCAGCATTTT
>-|12|TRBJ1-2|-|TRBV19
CASSIVGYGYTF
TGTGCCAGTAGTATTGTCGGCTATGGCTACACCTTC
>-|14|TRBJ1-2|few|TRBV6-1
CASSEPGSGYGYTF
TGTGCCAGCAGTGAACCGGGGAGTGGCTATGGCTACACCTTC
>-|15|TRBJ1-1|-|TRBV12-3/TRBV12-4
CASRLQASGNTEAFF
TGTGCCAGCAGGCTCCAGGCCTCAGGGAACACTGAAGCTTTCTTT
>-|14|TRBJ1-5|-|TRBV7-9
CASSLDLGFQPQHF
TGTGCCAGCAGCCTAGATTTAGGGTTTCAGCCCCAGCATTTT
>-|15|TRBJ2-3|-|TRBV4-2
CASSRQPASTDTQYF
TGTGCCAGCAGCCGGCAGCCCGCTAGCACAGATACGCAGTATTTT
>TRBD2|16|TRBJ2-1|-|TRBV20-1
CSASRGTSGGAAEQFF
TGCAGTGCTAGTCGGGGGACTAGCGGGGGGGCGGCTGAGCAGTTCTTC
>-|13|TRBJ1-2|many|TRBV20-1
CSAQTGHFYGYTF
TGCAGTGCTCAGACAGGCCATTTCTATGGCTACACCTTC
>-|14|TRBJ1-5|few|TRBV6-2/TRBV6-3
CASSYSRGSQPQHF
TGTGCCAGCAGTTACAGTCGGGGAAGTCAGCCCCAGCATTTT
>-|12|TRBJ1-4|many|TRBV5-1
CASSPLGEKLFF
TGCGCCAGCAGCCCCCTAGGGGAAAAACTGTTTTTT
>-|14|TRBJ2-1|few|TRBV18
CASSTRVDADEQFF
TGTGCCAGCTCAACACGGGTCGACGCGGATGAGCAGTTCTTC
>TRBD2|15|TRBJ2-2|-|TRBV28
CASRPTSGDTGELFF
TGTGCCAGCAGACCGACTAGCGGCGACACCGGGGAGCTGTTTTTT
>TRBD2|15|TRBJ2-5|few|TRBV30
CAYNIGGGVQETQYF
TGTGCCTACAATATTGGGGGGGGTGTGCAAGAGACCCAGTACTTC
>-|14|TRBJ2-1|few|TRBV19
CASVQARGYNEQFF
TGTGCCAGTGTCCAAGCCAGGGGATACAATGAGCAGTTCTTC